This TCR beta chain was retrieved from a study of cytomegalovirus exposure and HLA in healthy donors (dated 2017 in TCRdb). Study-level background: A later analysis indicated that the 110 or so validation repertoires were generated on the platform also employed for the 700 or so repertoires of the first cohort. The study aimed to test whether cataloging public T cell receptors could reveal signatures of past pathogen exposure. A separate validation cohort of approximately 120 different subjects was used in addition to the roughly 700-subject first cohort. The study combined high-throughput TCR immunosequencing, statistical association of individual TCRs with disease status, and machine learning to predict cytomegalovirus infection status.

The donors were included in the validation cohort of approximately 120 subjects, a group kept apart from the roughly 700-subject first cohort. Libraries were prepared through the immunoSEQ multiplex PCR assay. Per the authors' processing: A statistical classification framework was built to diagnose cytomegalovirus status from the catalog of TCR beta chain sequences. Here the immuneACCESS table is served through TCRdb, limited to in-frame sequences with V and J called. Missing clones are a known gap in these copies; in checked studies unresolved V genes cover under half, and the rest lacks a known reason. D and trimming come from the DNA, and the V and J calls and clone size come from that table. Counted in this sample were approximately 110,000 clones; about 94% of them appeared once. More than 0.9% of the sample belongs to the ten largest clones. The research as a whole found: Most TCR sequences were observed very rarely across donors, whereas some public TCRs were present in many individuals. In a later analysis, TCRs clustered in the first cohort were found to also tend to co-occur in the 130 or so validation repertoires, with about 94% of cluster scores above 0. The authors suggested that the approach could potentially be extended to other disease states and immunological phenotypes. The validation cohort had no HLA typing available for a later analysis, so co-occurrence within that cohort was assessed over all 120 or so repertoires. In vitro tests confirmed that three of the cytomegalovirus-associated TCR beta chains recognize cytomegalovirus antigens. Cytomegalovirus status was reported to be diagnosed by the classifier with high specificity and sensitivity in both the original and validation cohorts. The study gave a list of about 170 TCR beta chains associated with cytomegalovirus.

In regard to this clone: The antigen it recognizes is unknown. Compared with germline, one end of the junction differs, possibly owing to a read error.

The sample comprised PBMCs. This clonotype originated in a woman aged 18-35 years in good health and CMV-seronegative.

The CDR3 region: CASSSDRGDYEQYF. The DNA reads as follows: TGTGCCAGCAGCTCGGACAGGGGGGACTACGAGCAGTATTTC. This receptor chain uses TRBV13 and TRBJ2-7; 10 bases in between match TRBD1. The CDR3 numbers 14 residues from cysteine through phenylalanine. Left in the record is the CDR3 DNA by itself, 42 bases read in frame from the first base. In the germline V gene (reference sequence), CDR1 corresponds to PRHDT and CDR2 to FYEKMQ.